The T cell receptor beta chain under discussion was sequenced for a study of PD-1 blockade in classical Hodgkin lymphoma. This CDR3 comprises 16 residues. CDR1 is SGHNT, CDR2 YYREEE, per germline (reference sequence). The V and J ends lost 2 bases and 6 bases respectively, with 17 bases between them. Time point specified: newly diagnosed, previously untreated cHL patient sample. Investigators isolated CD4+ T cells from thawed PBMCs through magnetic negative selection. Comparison PBMCs came from previously untreated, newly diagnosed classical Hodgkin lymphoma patients. TCRdb keeps only in-frame clones here, not all; method: immunoSEQ multiplex PCR. The repertoire includes roughly 14,000 clones, around 84% of them detected once, and 0.7% to 0.85% sits in the top ten. In regard to this clone: What it binds is unknown.

Study observations and caveats: Newly diagnosed patients reportedly had lower baseline TCR diversity than healthy donors.

The sequenced material came from CD4+ T cells from blood. The receptor's source is a human donor with classical Hodgkin lymphoma. The chain is built from TRBV5-4 and TRBJ2-2; no firm D call. This CDR3 reads CASSFPGSKGPGELFF. The CDR3 nucleotides read TGTGCCAGCAGCTTCCCAGGAAGTAAGGGCCCCGGGGAGCTGTTTTTT. The variable domain in full, completed from reference TRBV5-4 and TRBJ2-2, reads ETGVTQSPTHLIKTRGQQVTLRCSSQSGHNTVSWYQQALGQGPQFIFQYYREEENGRGNFPPRFSGLQFPNYSSELNVNALELDDSALYLCASSFPGSKGPGELFFGEGSRLTVL.